This TCR beta chain was identified during a study of blood T cells in healthy people across ages. Alongside a J-beta primer mix, a sample-barcoded 5' primer served in a second PCR lasting roughly 6 to 11 cycles. In TCRdb, the 5' RACE reads were re-called with MiXCR into one record per CDR3 protein. The sample has about a million distinct CDR3 sequences, about two fifths seen once; the top ten hold 10% to 15%. This clonotype was picked up a small number of times. Germline-derived CDR1 and CDR2 are MDHEN and SYDVKM. CDR3 size: 13 residues. Deletions cut 5 bases from V and 1 base from J, with 9 bases between.

This receptor was taken from a man between 18 and 35 years old in good health. The chain carries TRBV28 and TRBJ2-7; D is undetermined. The sequenced sample was blood. CDR3 amino acids: CASSPIGSYEQYF. The DNA for the CDR3 is TGTGCCAGCAGTCCCATTGGGTCCTACGAGCAGTACTTC. The full variable domain, completed using reference TRBV28 and TRBJ2-7, is DVKVTQSSRYLVKRTGEKVFLECVQDMDHENMFWYRQDPGLGLRLIYFSYDVKMKEKGDIPEGYSVSREKKERFSLILESASTNQTSMYLCASSPIGSYEQYFGPGTRLTVT.